This T cell receptor beta chain is drawn from a study of cytomegalovirus exposure and HLA in healthy donors. General observations from the study: Relative to the approximately 670-donor mean, N-insertions were reportedly fewer in an Asian-associated ancestry cluster in a later analysis. Presence/absence analyses assumed roughly uniform sequencing depth across donors, which may not hold. In vitro checks showed that a few CMV-associated chains really do target CMV antigens. It was reported that TCR beta sequences correctly inferred the HLA-A and HLA-B alleles for most subjects.

The V and J ends lost 3 bases and 4 bases, in that order; junction bases with no gene match: 0. The CDR3 totals 15 residues. The germline V gene has CDR1 LGHNA and CDR2 YNFKEQ. PCR used 60 Vbeta primers and 13 Jbeta primers. Clones were read by immunoSEQ multiplex PCR, and TCRdb kept only the in-frame ones, dropping some. The repertoire holds about 100,000 clones, with around 74% as singletons. A single count supports this clone. Its antigen is still unknown. The chain employs TRBV4-2 and TRBJ2-3, with 14 bases matching TRBD2. This clonotype was sampled from a male donor in good health and CMV-seropositive. Material for sequencing was PBMCs. The CDR3 sequence: CASSQTSGGADTQYF. The CDR3, as DNA: TGTGCCAGCAGCCAGACTAGCGGGGGGGCAGATACGCAGTATTTT.